The 17 T cell receptor beta chains below all came from one sample that was sequenced in a study of blood T cells in healthy people across ages (dated by TCRdb to between 2014 and 2016). The method was 5' RACE. Sequencing used an Illumina HiSeq 2500. A second PCR of about 7 to 12 cycles was run with a J-beta primer mix and a sample-barcoded 5' primer. TCRdb cleaned the public reads at Q25 with fastp, built clones with MiXCR and kept in-frame beta chains. Rows are unified per CDR3 protein, each entry keeping the most common DNA and genes. The sample table contains around 650,000 distinct CDR3 sequences; only one count was recorded for 32% of them. The ten largest clones capture approximately 15% of the sample. The sequencing input was blood. These receptors were obtained from a woman of 80 years or more in good health. Donor details come from another sample of the same person, matched by shared clones.

With regard to this clonotype: A much larger clone lies one base from this, so it may be a read error. The CDR3 loop reads CASLRGSEAFF. Here the CDR3 DNA reads TGTGCCAGCCTGAGGGGCTCTGAAGCTTTCTTT. This chain links TRBV6-6 with TRBJ1-1, with TRBD1 as a possible D gene (5 bases). V lost 8 bases, J lost 6 bases, and 10 bases lay in between. This CDR3 comprises 11 residues. Germline V gene sequence: CDR1 MNHNY, CDR2 SVGAGI (reference sequence).

This clonotype was picked up a small number of times. The chain combines TRBV28 with TRBJ1-5; D is undetermined. V was cut by 3 bases and J by 2 bases, with 11 bases left in between. The germline CDR1 and CDR2 sequences are MDHEN and SYDVKM. CDR3 length: 15 amino acids. The CDR3 protein is CASSLAIGGNQPQHF. The CDR3 DNA follows: TGTGCCAGCAGTTTGGCCATCGGTGGCAATCAGCCCCAGCATTTT.

This clonotype was seen more than once but under ten times. The chain carries TRBV6-1 and TRBJ1-5; weak D call: TRBD1 (5 bases). Germline CDR1 is MNHNS and CDR2 is SASEGT. Between the trimmed V and J ends, which lost 8 bases and 6 bases, there was a span of 14 bases. The CDR3 loop spans 13 amino acids. The CDR3 sequence: CASQGATVQPQHF. In DNA form, the CDR3 reads TGTGCCAGCCAGGGCGCGACGGTTCAGCCCCAGCATTTT.

This clonotype was found many times. This rearrangement joins TRBV20-1 to TRBJ2-3; 8 bases fit TRBD2. The CDR3 runs 14 residues. The V segment lost 5 bases and the J segment 2 bases; nucleotides outside the gene matches: 6. The germline V gene encodes CDR1 DFQATT and CDR2 SNEGSKA (reference sequence). The CDR3 DNA sequence: TGCAGTGCTCCAATAGCGGGAAACACAGATACGCAGTATTTT. Translation gives CSAPIAGNTDTQYF.

The rearrangement links TRBV5-6 to TRBJ1-6; D unclear. The ends were cut back, 0 bases at V and 5 bases at J, with 12 bases in the middle. In germline, CDR1 is SGHDT, CDR2 YYEEEE. The CDR3 loop spans 16 amino acids. The CDR3 protein is CASSLDLRLHNSPLHF. DNA of the CDR3: TGTGCCAGCAGCTTGGACCTCCGCCTCCATAATTCACCCCTCCACTTT.

The sample holds a few counts of this clonotype. It may be a read error: a sequence one base away is much more abundant. The V call is TRBV7-9, the J call TRBJ2-1; TRBD1 matches 8 bases. The CDR3 runs 13 residues. Germline assignment: CDR1 SEHNR and CDR2 FQNEAQ (reference sequence). V lost 1 base, J lost 9 bases, and 2 bases stayed unmatched. The CDR3 coding sequence is TGTGCCAGCAGCTTAGGGACAGGGAGTGAGCAGTTCTTC. Protein product: CASSLGTGSEQFF.

This clonotype has ten or more counts. V and J are TRBV19 and TRBJ2-5; D possibly corresponds to TRBD1 (6 bases). CDR1 and CDR2 (germline): LNHDA, SQIVND (reference sequence). Trimming left V 5 bases short and J 5 bases short, with 18 bases between. This CDR3 region has 15 residues. CDR3 protein: CASSFRDIGVETQYF. The CDR3 DNA is TGTGCCAGTAGTTTCCGGGACATCGGGGTGGAGACCCAGTACTTC. The full variable domain, completed using reference TRBV19 and TRBJ2-5, is DGGITQSPKYLFRKEGQNVTLSCEQNLNHDAMYWYRQDPGQGLRLIYYSQIVNDFQKGDIAEGYSVSREKKESFPLTVTSAQKNPTAFYLCASSFRDIGVETQYFGPGTRLLVL.

This clonotype was recorded at least ten times. This chain joins TRBV28 and TRBJ1-5; D unclear. Per germline, CDR1 MDHEN and CDR2 SYDVKM. Deletions cut 3 bases from V and 7 bases from J, with 4 bases between. The CDR3 has 11 amino acids. CDR3 nucleotides: TGTGCCAGCAGTTTTAAGCAGCCCCAGCATTTT. It encodes CASSFKQPQHF.

This clonotype was picked up many times. This chain connects TRBV5-1 to TRBJ2-6; D ambiguous. Germline V gene data show CDR1 as SGHRS and CDR2 as YFSETQ. Trimming pared 4 bases from V and 2 bases from J, leaving 19 bases between. The length of the CDR3 is 18 residues. CDR3: CASSGKTADSTGANVLTF. CDR3 DNA: TGCGCCAGCAGCGGAAAGACCGCCGATTCCACTGGGGCCAACGTCCTGACTTTC.

Comments on this clonotype: This clone may be a read error of a much larger clone one base away. The chain links TRBV6-1 to TRBJ1-2; D remains unclear. CDR1 and CDR2 (germline): MNHNS, SASEGT. This CDR3 spans 14 amino acids. The DNA for the CDR3 is TGTGCCAGCAGGGAAGCGGACGACGGCTTCGGCTACACCTTC. The encoded protein is CASREADDGFGYTF.

At least ten counts were recorded for this clonotype. The J gene is TRBJ2-1, the V gene TRBV7-2; TRBD1 agrees at 11 bases. The CDR3 contains 16 residues. V shed 5 bases, J shed 6 bases, and the junction held 9 bases outside the gene matches. From germline, CDR1 is SGHTA and CDR2 FQGNSA. The CDR3 reads CASSPLGTGGSNEQFF. The CDR3 region has the DNA TGTGCCAGCAGCCCGCTGGGGACAGGGGGGTCCAATGAGCAGTTCTTC. The full variable domain, with the rest looked up from reference TRBV7-2 and TRBJ2-1, is GAGVSQSPSNKVTEKGKDVELRCDPISGHTALYWYRQSLGQGLEFLIYFQGNSAPDKSGLPSDRFSAERTGGSVSTLTIQRTQQEDSAVYLCASSPLGTGGSNEQFFGPGTRLTVL.

The CDR3 DNA reads as TGTGCCAGCAGGGACCGGGAGGCCCCGACAGATACGCAGTATTTT. It codes for CASRDREAPTDTQYF. V gene TRBV12-3 or TRBV12-4 combines with J gene TRBJ2-3, with 7 bases lining up with TRBD2. J lost 3 bases, V lost 6 bases, and 9 bases had no gene match. The CDR3 runs 15 residues.

This clonotype was picked up many times. This chain connects TRBV4-3 to TRBJ1-1, with D unresolved. The CDR3 has 15 amino acids. Germline values: CDR1 LGHNA, CDR2 YSLEER. The ends were cut back, 0 bases at V and 1 base at J, with 9 bases in the middle. The CDR3 DNA follows: TGCGCCAGCAGCCAAGAATTGAGAGGGAACACTGAAGCTTTCTTT. It specifies CASSQELRGNTEAFF.

This clonotype was seen once. The rearrangement joins TRBV21-1 to TRBJ1-3; the table's D call, TRBD1, has no DNA check behind it. TRBV21-1 is a pseudogene. This CDR3 contains 12 residues. The CDR3 DNA reads TGTGGTGAAGGGGGGGCCGGAAACACCATATATTTT. Its protein product is CGEGGAGNTIYF.

At least ten counts were recorded for this clonotype. The genes are TRBV5-1 and TRBJ2-5; D not certain. This CDR3 contains 16 residues. Germline CDR1 SGHRS, CDR2 YFSETQ. Trimming stripped 0 bases from V and 2 bases from J, with 14 bases between. CDR3 DNA sequence: TGCGCCAGCAGCTTGGGCCCCATAAATTCACAAGAGACCCAGTACTTC. As protein: CASSLGPINSQETQYF.

This clonotype was found a few times. The chain recombines TRBV6-1 with TRBJ1-5, with a possible D match to TRBD1 (6 bases). V gave up 7 bases and J gave up 0 bases, with 16 bases separating them. From germline, CDR1 is MNHNS and CDR2 SASEGT. The CDR3 contains 16 residues. The CDR3 region has the DNA TGTGCCAGCAATCGGGACACCCGTTATAGCAATCAGCCCCAGCATTTT. Translation gives CASNRDTRYSNQPQHF.

This clonotype was observed a handful of times. CDR3: CASSWTSRTGELFF. CDR3 sequence (DNA): TGCGCCAGCAGCTGGACTTCCCGGACCGGGGAGCTGTTTTTT. V gene TRBV5-1 combines with J gene TRBJ2-2; TRBD2 is a possible D gene (5 bases). Germline V gives CDR1 SGHRS, CDR2 YFSETQ. Trimming pared 3 bases from V and 5 bases from J, leaving 11 bases between. The CDR3 is 14 residues long.